This is a list of T cell receptor beta chains from one sample in a study of blood T cell repertoires in COVID-19. Measured with immunoSEQ multiplex PCR; TCRdb has only the in-frame clones, and not every one. The sample lists approximately 100,000 clones, around 75% seen once, with roughly 25% in the top ten. What was sequenced was peripheral blood. Every receptor here comes from a man between 70 and 80 years old with acute or convalescent COVID-19. Both conserved end residues are part of each CDR3. The D gene is left open where the match is weak.

v_gene	j_gene	d_gene	CDR3nt	CDR3aa
TRBV6-5	TRBJ1-1	NA	TGTGCCAGCAGTTGGCAAAACAGGGACACTGAAGCTTTCTTT	CASSWQNRDTEAFF
TRBV24-1	TRBJ2-5	TRBD1	TGTGCCACCAGTAAAACCGGGACAGTCCAAGAGACCCAGTACTTC	CATSKTGTVQETQYF
TRBV10-3	TRBJ2-1	TRBD2	TGTGCCATCAGTGATAGCGGGAGGGTAGGGGAGGGTCAGTTCTTC	CAISDSGRVGEGQFF
TRBV28	TRBJ1-5	TRBD1	TGTGCCAGCAGCTCCCAACAGGGGGCAGTAGGACAGCCCCAGCATTTT	CASSSQQGAVGQPQHF
TRBV28	TRBJ2-5	TRBD2	TGTGCCAGCAGTTTGGTAGCGGGAGGAGGGGCGGAGACCCAGTACTTC	CASSLVAGGGAETQYF
TRBV7-2	TRBJ1-3	NA	TGTGCCAGCAGCTTAGGGCCAAGGGGAGGAAACACCATATATTTT	CASSLGPRGGNTIYF
TRBV6-5	TRBJ1-2	TRBD1	TGTGCCAGCAGTTACTACGGACAGGATGGCTACACCTTC	CASSYYGQDGYTF
TRBV6-4	TRBJ2-2	TRBD2	TGTGCCAGCAGAATAGCGGGAGACGCCGGGGAGCTGTTTTTT	CASRIAGDAGELFF
TRBV4-2	TRBJ1-2	TRBD1	TGTGCCAGCAGCCCTAGGACAGGGAACTATGGCTACACCTTC	CASSPRTGNYGYTF
TRBV6-5	TRBJ2-1	NA	TGTGCCAGCAGACAGGACCTATACAATGAGCAGTTCTTC	CASRQDLYNEQFF